This entry concerns a single T cell receptor (beta chain). Its antigen is unidentified. CDR1 is SGHTA and CDR2 is FQGNSA in the germline V gene. V was shortened by 5 bases and J by 5 bases, with 11 bases between the two germline ends. The CDR3 has 13 amino acids. The sample comes from a study of cytomegalovirus exposure and HLA in healthy donors. About the research overall: Researchers found that approximately 80% of a few hundred genotyped donors fell within the Caucasian-associated ancestry cluster.

Findings and limits, study-wide: The study recorded 164 TCR beta chains that were cytomegalovirus-associated. In a later analysis, across HLA loci, associated TCR counts were highest for DRB1, lowest for HLA-C. V- and J-gene trimming in TCR beta was tied to a missense DCLRE1C variant by an analysis performed later.

A multiplex PCR was run with 60 Vbeta primers and 13 Jbeta primers. The method was immunoSEQ multiplex PCR; TCRdb's version includes in-frame clones alone and lacks a portion of them. The data show more than 200,000 clones, roughly four fifths seen once. The genes are TRBV7-2 and TRBJ2-3; D is possibly TRBD2 (6 bases). Source material: PBMCs. The sequence came from a girl between 10 and 17 years old in good health and CMV-seronegative. CDR3 bases: TGTGCCAGCAGCGGGGGACTGTTAGATACGCAGTATTTT. Translating gives CASSGGLLDTQYF.